Below, 7 T cell receptor beta chains from the same sample are listed, as sequenced in a study of blood T cell repertoires in COVID-19. Profiled with immunoSEQ multiplex PCR; TCRdb holds only in-frame clones, not every one. The data show 310,000 or so clones, around 82% seen once. Sequenced input: peripheral blood. The source is a woman between 50 and 59 years old with acute or convalescent COVID-19.

The J gene is TRBJ2-2, the V gene TRBV18, with 12 bases fitting TRBD2. J gave up 3 bases and V 3 bases, and 5 bases lay outside the gene matches. The germline V gene encodes CDR1 KGHSH and CDR2 LQKENI. CDR3 length: 17 residues. CDR3 DNA: TGTGCCAGCTCACCCAGGACTAGCGGGGACTACACCGGGGAGCTGTTTTTT. Protein product: CASSPRTSGDYTGELFF.

The V and J genes are TRBV21-1 and TRBJ1-2; the tabulated D call, TRBD1, remains unverified against the DNA. TRBV21-1 is a listed pseudogene. The CDR3 has 15 amino acids. DNA for the CDR3: TGTGCCAGCAGCGTTCGGGACAGGCTAAACTATGGCTACACCTTC. It translates to CASSVRDRLNYGYTF.

This clone was detected only once. This chain uses TRBV7-3 with TRBJ1-1; unclear D gene. CDR1 is SGHTA and CDR2 is FQGTGA in the germline V gene. Trimming left V 4 bases short and J 1 base short, with 7 bases between. The CDR3 covers 13 residues. CDR3 nucleotides: TGTGCCAGCAGCTCCTATCCGAACACTGAAGCTTTCTTT. Translating it yields CASSSYPNTEAFF. The full variable domain, with the rest looked up from reference TRBV7-3 and TRBJ1-1, is GAGVSQTPSNKVTEKGKYVELRCDPISGHTALYWYRQSLGQGPEFLIYFQGTGAADDSGLPNDRFFAVRPEGSVSTLKIQRTERGDSAVYLCASSSYPNTEAFFGQGTRLTVV.

The chain combines TRBV5-4 with TRBJ2-5, with 7 bases aligning to TRBD2. V shed 1 base, J shed 3 bases, and the junction held 6 bases outside the gene matches. Germline CDR1 reads SGHNT; CDR2 reads YYREEE (reference sequence). The CDR3 length is 15 residues. CDR3 amino acids: CASSLRSSGEETQYF. CDR3 DNA sequence: TGTGCCAGCAGCTTGCGGTCTAGCGGTGAAGAGACCCAGTACTTC. The full variable domain, its missing parts supplied by reference TRBV5-4 and TRBJ2-5, is ETGVTQSPTHLIKTRGQQVTLRCSSQSGHNTVSWYQQALGQGPQFIFQYYREEENGRGNFPPRFSGLQFPNYSSELNVNALELDDSALYLCASSLRSSGEETQYFGPGTRLLVL.

The rearrangement links TRBV4-2 to TRBJ2-3; 11 bases agree with TRBD2. The germline V gene has CDR1 LGHNA and CDR2 YNFKEQ. Losses at the gene ends were 1 base for V and 4 bases for J; bases not matched to a gene: 4. CDR3 length equals 16 residues. CDR3 coding DNA: TGTGCCAGCAGCCAAGTGCTAGCGGGGGGCTCAGATACGCAGTATTTT. Protein: CASSQVLAGGSDTQYF.

This clone was counted only a few times. The rearrangement joins TRBV7-8 to TRBJ2-1, with 8 positions matching TRBD2. The germline gives CDR1 SGHVS, CDR2 FQNEAQ. After removal of 5 bases from V and 0 bases from J, the junction contained 15 bases not matched to a gene. This CDR3 spans 19 amino acids. The CDR3 spells CASSPRGAGDYYSYNEQFF. The CDR3 nucleotides read TGTGCCAGCAGCCCTCGCGGAGCGGGGGACTACTACTCCTACAATGAGCAGTTCTTC.

The chain uses TRBV12-3 or TRBV12-4 and TRBJ2-3; maybe TRBD1 (6 bases). The CDR3 covers 13 residues. Trimming shortened V by 5 bases and J by 4 bases, and 10 bases separated the two germline ends. The CDR3 DNA reads as TGTGCCAGCAGTACAGGGTCCCCAGATACGCAGTATTTT. Encoded protein: CASSTGSPDTQYF.